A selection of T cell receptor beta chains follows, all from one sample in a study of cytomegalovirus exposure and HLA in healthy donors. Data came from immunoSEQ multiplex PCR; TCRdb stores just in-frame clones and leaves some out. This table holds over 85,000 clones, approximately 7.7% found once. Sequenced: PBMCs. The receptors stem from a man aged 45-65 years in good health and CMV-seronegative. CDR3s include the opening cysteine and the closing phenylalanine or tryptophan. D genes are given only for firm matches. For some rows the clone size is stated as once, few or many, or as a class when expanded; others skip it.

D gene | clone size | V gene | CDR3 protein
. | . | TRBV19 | CASSVPVNLNTEAFF
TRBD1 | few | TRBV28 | CASSLRSDRGLSNYGYTF
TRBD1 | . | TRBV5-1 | CASSLGDRTQETQYF
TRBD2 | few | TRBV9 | CASSPEIAGVGLDTQYF
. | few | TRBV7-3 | CASSSVQGTDTQYF
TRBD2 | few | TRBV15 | CATSRDSGGSGELFF
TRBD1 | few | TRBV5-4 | CASSWTGSYEQYF
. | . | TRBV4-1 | CASSQDRGSGQPQHF
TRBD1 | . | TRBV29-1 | CSATGVGNTIYF
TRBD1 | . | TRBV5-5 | CASSRIPRGLSSGNTIYF
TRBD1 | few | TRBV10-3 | CAISQDRAQPQHF
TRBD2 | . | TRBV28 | CASSLGSSGRAKETQYF
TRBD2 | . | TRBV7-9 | CASSLAAGEINEQFF
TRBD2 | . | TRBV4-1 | CASSQGRGGRASGEQFF
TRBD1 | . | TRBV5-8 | CASSFLRDRGSGNQPQHF
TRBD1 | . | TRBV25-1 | CASCWGTGNYGYTF
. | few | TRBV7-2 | CASSTSGAVGSPLHF
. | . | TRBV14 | CASSQGGVYNEQFF
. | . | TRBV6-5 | CASSYSASFTYEQYF
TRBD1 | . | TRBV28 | CASSSRGQGAGNIQYF
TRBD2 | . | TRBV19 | CASSIRPSGIFNEQYF
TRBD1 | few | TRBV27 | CASSGQGDRTSPLHF
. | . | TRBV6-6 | CASSSGTGGGRAEAFF
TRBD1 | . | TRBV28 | CASSQGDSYGYTF
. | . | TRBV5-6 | CASSYPGHNSSGYTF
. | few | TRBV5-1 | CASRVGAPSANTEAFF
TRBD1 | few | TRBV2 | CASRGLNNYGYSF
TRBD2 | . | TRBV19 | CASSISGGSSYEQYF
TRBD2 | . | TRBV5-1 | CASSARGTGQETQYF
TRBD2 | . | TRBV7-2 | CASSLTSGGAGTQYF
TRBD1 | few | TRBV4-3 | CASSQRQGLKSNEKLFF
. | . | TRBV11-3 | CASSSRETYYNEQFF
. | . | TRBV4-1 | CASSQGSSAQGYEQYF
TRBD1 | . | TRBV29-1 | CSVDNQGGYGTEAFF
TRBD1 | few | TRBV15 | CATSRDGGTGSEKLFF
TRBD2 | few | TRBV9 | CASSARLAGDTDTQYF
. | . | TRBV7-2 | CASRPIEAGSTDTQYF
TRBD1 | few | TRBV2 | CASRGDSSGNTIYF
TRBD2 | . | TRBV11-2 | CASSLDLAGASKFF
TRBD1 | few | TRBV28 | CASSLSGQGPYNEQFF
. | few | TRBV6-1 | CASSTQGSSGNTIYF
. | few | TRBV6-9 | CASSSRGGETQYF
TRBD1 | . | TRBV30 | CAWSDRGRQNEKLFF
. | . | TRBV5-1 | CASSFRGGTEAFF
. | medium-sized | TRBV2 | CASSVRDTGELFF
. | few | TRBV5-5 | CASTLGGGENTEAFF
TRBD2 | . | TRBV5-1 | CASSLPGTTDAEQYF
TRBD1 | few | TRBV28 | CASSTPGTGLHEQYF
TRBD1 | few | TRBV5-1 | CASSLDEGARGYTF
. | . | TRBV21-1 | CASSKGAGGPLSYNEQFF
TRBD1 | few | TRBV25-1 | CASSPPGTGGETQYF
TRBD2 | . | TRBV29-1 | CSVGLAGTPYEQYF
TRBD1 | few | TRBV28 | CASSAQDRGQETQYF